This note documents a single T cell receptor (beta chain) sequence. Its antigen is currently unknown. The data are from a study of OX40 agonist ivuxolimab in advanced cancers. Study observations and caveats: At 0.1 to 3.0 mg/kg, clonal expansion of CD4+ and CD8+ blood T cells had occurred by week 6.

This table comes from immunoSEQ multiplex PCR, and its TCRdb copy is limited to in-frame clones, with some not included. The profile shows some 41,000 clones, approximately 90% of them singletons. The germline V gene has CDR1 MNHEY and CDR2 SMNVEV (reference sequence). V was trimmed by 3 bases and J by 0 bases, leaving 9 bases between them. The CDR3 totals 14 residues. The investigators sampled blood at baseline, at cycle 4 day 1, and at cycle 7 day 1. The sequence was obtained from an adult with an advanced solid tumor such as melanoma, head and neck, liver or kidney cancer. The specimen comprised CD4+ or CD8+ T cells sorted from blood, sampled in a trial of the OX40 agonist ivuxolimab. The J gene is TRBJ2-7, the V gene TRBV27, with a weak D call TRBD2 (5 bases). For the CDR3, the DNA is TGTGCCAGCAGTTTCACGGGATCCTCCTACGAGCAGTACTTC. Translating gives CASSFTGSSYEQYF.